This T cell receptor (beta chain) was sequenced in a study of blood T cell repertoires in COVID-19. Study-level information: Acute and convalescent COVID-19 samples came from the United States, Italy and Spain. Nucleic acid was either cDNA or gDNA, and it came from T cells, B-cell-depleted T cells, or PBMCs.

Original data processing: Reference gene primers were amplified, and this amplification served to estimate nucleated cell counts. The protocol was immunoSEQ multiplex PCR, while the TCRdb copy is restricted to in-frame clones and leaves out a portion. V and J calls and clone size are copied from that table; D and trimming were computed from the DNA. This sample has roughly 140,000 clones; approximately 80% occur once, and the top ten carry approximately 9.5%. The germline gives CDR1 SEHNR, CDR2 FQNEAQ (reference sequence). CDR3 length equals 17 residues. V gave up 1 base and J gave up 6 bases; unmatched junction bases: 6.

This receptor was obtained from a woman older than 75 in a cohort sampled during active or convalescent COVID-19. The chain combines TRBV7-9 with TRBJ2-3, with 14 bases matching TRBD2. Specimen: peripheral blood. The DNA for the CDR3 is TGTGCCAGCAGCTTAGTTGTGACTAGCGGGGGGGTTGATACGCAGTATTTT. It encodes CASSLVVTSGGVDTQYF.